This T cell receptor (beta chain) was documented in a study of a mutant IDH1 vaccine in newly diagnosed glioma. Study-wide results and caveats: Immune responses arising from the vaccine appeared in about 93% of patients.

The time point: week 11, during vaccination. Doses consisted of 300 ug of mutant IDH1 20-mer peptide each, paired with topical imiquimod. Looked up from germline, CDR1 is SGDLS and CDR2 is YYNGEE. The V gene lost 0 bases and the J gene lost 0 bases, with 9 bases spanning the gap. CDR3 length equals 15 residues. Using immunoSEQ multiplex PCR, the repertoire was profiled, and TCRdb retains in-frame clones only, with some absent. Seen here are tens of thousands of clones, 75% to 90% observed once, and the top ten hold approximately 5.9%. Notes on this clone: The antigen is undetermined.

This receptor was taken from a man aged 45-65 years with glioma. V usage is TRBV9 and J usage is TRBJ1-2; possible D gene TRBD1, 5 bases. The sequencing used PBMCs, collected from a glioma patient whose treatment included an IDH1 peptide vaccine. The CDR3 sequence: CASSVEGRPNYGYTF. The DNA of the CDR3 is TGTGCCAGCAGCGTAGAGGGACGTCCTAACTATGGCTACACCTTC. The full variable domain, with the rest looked up from reference TRBV9 and TRBJ1-2, is DSGVTQTPKHLITATGQRVTLRCSPRSGDLSVYWYQQSLDQGLQFLIQYYNGEERAKGNILERFSAQQFPDLHSELNLSSLELGDSALYFCASSVEGRPNYGYTFGSGTRLTVV.